This T cell receptor beta chain was observed in a study of cytomegalovirus exposure and HLA in healthy donors. Study-level results: Most sequenced TCRs were rare (though some public TCRs occurred in many donors).

This clone showed up just a few times. Its specificity is unknown. A multiplex PCR was run with 60 Vbeta primers and 13 Jbeta primers. Here immunoSEQ multiplex PCR was the method, and the copy in TCRdb shows in-frame clones only, minus some. This table has over 75,000 clones, 79% appearing once. This CDR3 comprises 14 residues. In germline, CDR1 is MGHRA, CDR2 YSYEKL. Losses at the gene ends were 1 base for V and 6 bases for J; bases not matched to a gene: 0. This receptor was identified in a male donor in good health and CMV-seropositive. The chain recombines TRBV4-1 with TRBJ1-4, with 9 positions matching TRBD1. The sample consisted of PBMCs. Written as DNA, the CDR3 is TGCGCCAGCAGCCAAGGGACAGGGGATGAAAAACTGTTTTTT. Its protein is CASSQGTGDEKLFF.